This T cell receptor beta chain was recovered during a study of T cell changes during pregnancy in multiple sclerosis. Measured with immunoSEQ multiplex PCR; TCRdb has only the in-frame clones, and not every one. The sample carries tens of thousands of clones, around 90% recorded once. CDR3 size: 12 residues. The germline gives CDR1 ENHRY, CDR2 SYGVKD. V was clipped by 4 bases and J by 4 bases, with 7 bases between them. The TCR originated in a female donor in good health, enrolled as a control in a pregnancy study. The V and J genes are TRBV10-3 and TRBJ2-5; D not certain. The sample here was CD4+ T cells from peripheral blood mononuclear cells, taken in the third trimester of pregnancy. This chain's CDR3 is CAISVQRETQYF. The CDR3 region has the DNA TGTGCCATCAGTGTACAGAGAGAGACCCAGTACTTC.